The source of this TCR beta chain is a study of breast tumors, draining lymph nodes, adjacent tissues. Study-wide results and limits: Tumor and nontumor repertoires were significantly more similar in luminal-like than in basal-like breast cancer. The data were judged consistent with most tumor T cells coming from lymph node and expanding in tumor. Tumor T cell lymph node origin was a supported hypothesis, not proven.

Per germline, CDR1 KGHSH and CDR2 LQKENI. This CDR3 has 12 residues. V was pared by 2 bases and J by 6 bases, with 5 bases between. In this sample, this clonotype turned up many times. The antigen is not known. Via MiXCR, TCRdb re-called the multiplex PCR reads, giving one row per CDR3 protein. The table lists 20,000 to 25,000 distinct CDR3 sequences, around 68% of them singletons. Sequencing was carried out using tumor-adjacent breast tissue. This clonotype was sampled from a female donor with breast cancer. Some clones in this sample may be carry-over from other donors' samples. The rearrangement joins TRBV18 to TRBJ1-5; D is uncertain. This chain's CDR3 is CASSPGGQPQHF. CDR3 coding DNA: TGTGCCAGCTCACCAGGCGGTCAGCCCCAGCATTTT.